The source of this T cell receptor beta chain is a study of blood T cell repertoires in COVID-19. Overall study context: Specimens from acute and convalescent COVID-19 originated in the United States, Italy and Spain. T cells, B-cell-depleted T cells, or PBMCs supplied cDNA or gDNA.

Original handling: Amplification of reference gene primers was used by the study to estimate nucleated cell counts. The table came from immunoSEQ multiplex PCR; TCRdb's copy has only in-frame clones and leaves some out. From that table come the V and J calls and clone size; the DNA was used to work out D and trimming. In the table there are about 200,000 clones, around 86% of which are singletons. From germline, CDR1 is SGHTA and CDR2 FQGTGA. The CDR3 contains 15 residues. J was trimmed by 6 bases and V by 2 bases; bases with no gene match: 6. The chain combines TRBV7-3 with TRBJ2-1; TRBD1 matches 8 bases. Material: peripheral blood. The TCR comes from a man between 60 and 75 years old with acute or convalescent COVID-19. As DNA, the CDR3 is TGTGCCAGCAGCTTACGGGGACAGGCCAGCAATGAGCAGTTCTTC. Its translation: CASSLRGQASNEQFF.